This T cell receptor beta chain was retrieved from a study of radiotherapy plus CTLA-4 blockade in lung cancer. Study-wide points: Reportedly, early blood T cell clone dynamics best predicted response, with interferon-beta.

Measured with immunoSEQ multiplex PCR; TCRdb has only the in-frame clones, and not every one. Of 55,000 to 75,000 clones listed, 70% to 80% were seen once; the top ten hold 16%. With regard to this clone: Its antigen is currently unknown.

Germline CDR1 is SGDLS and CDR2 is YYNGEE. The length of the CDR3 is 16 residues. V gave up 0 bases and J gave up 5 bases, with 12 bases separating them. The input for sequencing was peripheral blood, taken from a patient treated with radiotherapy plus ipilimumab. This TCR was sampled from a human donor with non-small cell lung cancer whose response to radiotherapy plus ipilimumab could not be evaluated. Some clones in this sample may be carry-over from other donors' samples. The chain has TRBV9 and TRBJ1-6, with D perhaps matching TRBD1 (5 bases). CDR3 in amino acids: CASSVASDRNNSPLHF. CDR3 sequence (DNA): TGTGCCAGCAGCGTAGCCTCCGACAGAAATAATTCACCCCTCCACTTT.